This TCR beta chain appears in the sequencing data of a study of CD8 T cells in Susac syndrome. The V gene lost 3 bases and the J gene lost 6 bases, with 6 bases spanning the gap. The CDR3 spans 13 residues. Germline loops: CDR1 SGHTA, CDR2 FQGNSA. Reverse transcription of roughly 0.5 to 1 ug RNA was carried out with random hexamers. Via MiXCR, TCRdb re-called the immunoSEQ multiplex PCR reads, giving one row per CDR3 protein. The sample has about 120,000 distinct CDR3 sequences; approximately 90% are singletons. This TCR was recovered from a human donor in good health. The gene calls are TRBV7-2 and TRBJ1-6; D unresolved. Sequenced material: CD8+ T cells from PBMCs. This CDR3 is CASSFRANSPLHF. CDR3 coding DNA: TGTGCCAGCAGCTTTCGGGCTAATTCACCCCTCCACTTT.